This T cell receptor beta chain was documented in a study of CD8 T cells in Susac syndrome. After extraction with the RNeasy kit, about 0.45 to 1 ug of the RNA was reverse transcribed using random hexamers. The immunoSEQ assay covered 54 Vbeta and 13 Jbeta segments for CDR3. MiXCR, applied by TCRdb to the immunoSEQ multiplex PCR reads, yields one record per CDR3 protein. The repertoire has 150,000 to 200,000 distinct CDR3 sequences, more than 90% of them found once; the top ten carry roughly 0.13%. TEMRA cells were FACS-enriched, while CD8+ and CD4+ T cells were negatively isolated. Sequencing used CD4+ T cells from PBMCs. The receptor was isolated from a human donor in good health.

Written as DNA, the CDR3 is TGTGCCAGCAGTTTATTCCAGGCTCAGCCCCAGCATTTT. Its translation: CASSLFQAQPQHF. The V gene is TRBV12-3 or TRBV12-4, the J gene TRBJ1-5; the D is unclear. V was pared by 2 bases and J by 6 bases, with 8 bases between. This CDR3 spans 13 amino acids.